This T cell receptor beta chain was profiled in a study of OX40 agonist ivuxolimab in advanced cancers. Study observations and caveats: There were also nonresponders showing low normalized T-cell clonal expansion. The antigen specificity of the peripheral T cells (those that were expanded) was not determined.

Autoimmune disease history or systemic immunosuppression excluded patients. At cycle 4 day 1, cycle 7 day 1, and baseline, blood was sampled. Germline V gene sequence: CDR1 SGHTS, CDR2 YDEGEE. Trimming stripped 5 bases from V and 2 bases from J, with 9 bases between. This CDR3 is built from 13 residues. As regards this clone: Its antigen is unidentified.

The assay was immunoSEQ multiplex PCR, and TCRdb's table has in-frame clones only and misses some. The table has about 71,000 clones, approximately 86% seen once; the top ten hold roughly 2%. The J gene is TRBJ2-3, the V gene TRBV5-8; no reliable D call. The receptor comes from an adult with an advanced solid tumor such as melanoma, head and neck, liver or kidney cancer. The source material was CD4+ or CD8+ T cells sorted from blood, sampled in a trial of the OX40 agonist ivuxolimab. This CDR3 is CASRPLPTDTQYF. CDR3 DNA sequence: TGTGCCAGCAGGCCCCTTCCCACAGATACGCAGTATTTT.